This T cell receptor beta chain stems from a study of blood T cell repertoires in COVID-19 (dated by TCRdb to about 2020). With regard to the full study: Samples covering the acute and convalescent phases of COVID-19 were provided by collaborators in the United States, Italy and Spain. The material from the prospective study consisted of cDNA or gDNA derived from T cells, B-cell-depleted T cells, or PBMCs. Deeply sampled blood TCRbeta repertoires from subjects exposed to, actively infected with, or recovered from COVID-19 were included in the dataset. The repertoires were released in a freely available public database meant as a resource for research on the immune response to SARS-CoV-2. Samples were obtained from the ongoing ImmuneRACE study (first 160 participants) and from some 1,300 subjects provided by 6 global collaborators. Sample metadata almost always included a de-identified subject ID, COVID-19 status, age in years and sex. Where HLA class I and class II types were available, the types were taken from metadata supplied by the sample provider, not from assay-based typing. Overall results and qualifications from the work: The quantity of clinical and demographic metadata differed by source and by participant and was supplied without curation.

Each collaborating institution followed its own protocols to collect whole blood in K2EDTA tubes. For TCRbeta analysis, collaborators shipped samples in one of three forms: frozen whole blood, isolated PBMCs, or DNA extracted from either of those sample types. Ends trimmed: V by 3 bases, J by 7 bases; bases unmatched to a gene: 4. Based on the germline V gene (reference sequence), the CDR1 and CDR2 sequences are DFQATT and SNEGSKA. From cysteine to phenylalanine, the CDR3 is 13 amino acids long. Solely the CDR3 DNA is kept, with 39 bases framed from the first base. The immunoSEQ Assay, a bias-controlled multiplex PCR, was used to amplify TCRbeta CDR3 regions from genomic DNA. From the authors' description of their analysis: The number of nucleated cells in each sample was estimated from the amplification of reference gene primers within the assay. To quantify the absolute abundance of each unique TCRbeta CDR3 rearrangement, sequence reads were collapsed and filtered. For each sample, productive Simpson clonality was calculated as the square root of Simpson's diversity index across productive rearrangements. TCRdb mirrors the immuneACCESS table, restricted to in-frame sequences. Some clones are absent from its copies; in checked studies, under half trace to an unresolved V gene, and the reason for the others is unknown. V and J calls and clone size are those listed in that table; D and trimming were worked out from the DNA. In all, the sample holds 150,000 to 200,000 clones, and around 86% of those were seen once. The leading ten clones occupy around 7% of the sample.

This clone came up once. Its antigen is not yet known. No much larger clone exists at a distance of one base, and base qualities are not known. The sample consisted of peripheral blood. The origin of this receptor is a man aged 40-50 years with acute or convalescent COVID-19. The sequence links TRBV20-1 to TRBJ1-2, with 11 bases matching TRBD1. The CDR3 protein sequence reads: CSASGTGGIGYTF. The DNA sequence reads TGCAGTGCTAGTGGGACAGGGGGTATTGGCTACACCTTC.